This T cell receptor beta chain was sequenced in a study of T-cell memory formation after mild COVID-19. TCRdb redid the calling of the 5' RACE reads with MiXCR, one entry per CDR3 protein. The data contain over 9,500 distinct CDR3 sequences, more than 14% of them seen just once; the ten biggest clones take up about 54%. Germline CDR1 and CDR2: SGDLS and YYNGEE. The CDR3 loop spans 12 amino acids. The V gene end was trimmed by 7 bases and the J gene end by 7 bases; junction bases not matched to a gene: 3. The chain employs TRBV9 and TRBJ2-3; 10 bases map to TRBD1. The TCR comes from a man aged 18 to 29 who had mild COVID-19 (a few samples of this study predate the infection). Cell type and time point are not known. Sequences were obtained from PBMCs or a T cell subset sorted from them (not recorded which). The CDR3: CASGTGVYTQYF. The CDR3 coding sequence is TGTGCCAGCGGGACAGGGGTTTATACGCAGTATTTT.